This record covers a single T cell receptor beta chain. Its antigen remains unidentified. This sample stems from a study of cytomegalovirus exposure and HLA in healthy donors. About the study: Samples from HLA-typed donors yielded about 85 million unique TCRs in an early data release. Study results and caveats: The authors later linked a missense DCLRE1C variant to TCR beta V- and J-gene trimming.

13 Jbeta primers and 60 Vbeta primers were used for the PCR. Generated by immunoSEQ multiplex PCR, the TCRdb table keeps only in-frame clones and is missing some. The sample carries roughly 70,000 clones, around 75% recorded once. The CDR3 has 15 amino acids. Germline V gene sequence: CDR1 KGHSH, CDR2 LQKENI. Between the trimmed V and J ends, which lost 2 bases and 7 bases, there was a span of 12 bases. The sequenced sample consisted of PBMCs. The source is a man aged 65 to 85 in good health and CMV-seronegative. The rearrangement links TRBV18 to TRBJ1-6, with a weak D call TRBD1 (5 bases). CDR3 sequence: CASSPAGATNSPLHF. The CDR3 coding sequence is TGTGCCAGCTCACCAGCTGGGGCTACCAATTCACCCCTCCACTTT.